Each of the 20 T cell receptor beta chains below was sequenced from the same sample in a study of T cell repertoires in cytomegalovirus infection. These TCRs' antigens remain unknown. In TCRdb, the reads were re-called with MiXCR into one record per CDR3 protein. The table lists 650,000 to 850,000 distinct CDR3 sequences, about 27% of them singletons. Source: cultured CD8+ T cells from PBMCs, taken from culture after CMV antigen stimulation. These receptors all come from a human donor in good health (CMV status not recorded). Some clones in this sample may be carry-over from other donors' samples.

The table lists this clonotype with a few counts. This sequence joins TRBV7-9 and TRBJ1-2, with D tentatively TRBD1 (5 bases). The germline V gene encodes CDR1 SEHNR and CDR2 FQNEAQ (reference sequence). V lost 8 bases, J lost 3 bases, and 16 bases lay in between. There are 14 residues in the CDR3. The CDR3 loop is CASFRDPRDYGYTF. The DNA for the CDR3 is TGTGCCAGCTTCCGAGACCCCAGGGACTATGGCTACACCTTC.

The rearrangement uses TRBV10-3 and TRBJ1-1, with a tentative D call TRBD1 (5 bases). Germline values: CDR1 ENHRY, CDR2 SYGVKD. The CDR3 consists of 13 residues. The V gene lost 6 bases and the J gene lost 4 bases, with 12 bases spanning the gap. DNA for the CDR3: TGTGCCATCAGGGGGACTCTAAGCACTGAAGCTTTCTTT. This sequence encodes CAIRGTLSTEAFF.

There are a few counts of this clonotype. The chain employs TRBV29-1 and TRBJ1-1, with D possibly being TRBD1 (6 bases). Trimming removed 6 bases from V and 1 base from J, with 9 bases in between. The CDR3 is 12 amino acids. Germline loops: CDR1 SQVTM, CDR2 ANQGSEA. In DNA, the CDR3 is TGCAGCGTCCCACAGGGGAACACTGAAGCTTTCTTT. Its translation: CSVPQGNTEAFF.

This clonotype was counted a few times. The V and J genes are TRBV6-2 or TRBV6-3 and TRBJ2-1, with D unclear. The CDR3 totals 15 residues. The germline V and J ends were trimmed by 0 bases and 4 bases, with 10 bases remaining between them. Germline CDR1 is MNHEY and CDR2 is SVGEGT. The CDR3 reads CASSYSTEEYNEQFF. The CDR3 DNA follows: TGTGCCAGCAGTTACTCCACAGAAGAATACAATGAGCAGTTCTTC.

The rearrangement joins TRBV9 to TRBJ1-6; no reliable D call. V was cut by 2 bases and J by 8 bases, with 11 bases left in between. The length of the CDR3 is 14 residues. Per the germline V gene, CDR1 is SGDLS and CDR2 is YYNGEE. This CDR3 is CASSVGNYDSPLHF. The CDR3 region has the DNA TGTGCCAGCAGCGTGGGGAATTACGATTCACCCCTCCACTTT.

V and J are TRBV29-1 and TRBJ2-5; no reliable D call. CDR1 and CDR2 from the germline V gene are SQVTM and ANQGSEA. Trimming took 1 base from V and 5 from J, leaving 14 bases between them. The CDR3 sequence is 14 residues long. CDR3 nucleotide sequence: TGCAGCGTTGAAGTCATGGTGAGCCGGGAGACCCAGTACTTC. Translation gives CSVEVMVSRETQYF.

The chain couples TRBV19 to TRBJ1-2; D remains unclear. Germline V lookup: CDR1 LNHDA, CDR2 SQIVND (reference sequence). Trimming shortened V by 0 bases and J by 2 bases, and 4 bases separated the two germline ends. The CDR3 runs 13 residues. This CDR3 reads CASSIDTNYGYTF. CDR3 nucleotides: TGTGCCAGTAGTATAGACACGAACTATGGCTACACCTTC.

This clonotype was seen a few times. V is TRBV12-3 or TRBV12-4 and J is TRBJ2-1; D is perhaps TRBD2 (6 bases). Trimming stripped 7 bases from V and 10 bases from J, with 14 bases between. This CDR3 comprises 12 residues. CDR3 nucleotides: TGTGCCAGCAAACCCGGAGGGGCAGAGCAGTTCTTC. Encoded protein: CASKPGGAEQFF.

This chain connects TRBV4-2 to TRBJ2-5; D is possibly TRBD2 (6 bases). The V gene lost 4 bases and the J gene lost 3 bases, with 12 bases spanning the gap. The CDR3 runs 14 residues. Germline loops: CDR1 LGHNA, CDR2 YNFKEQ. CDR3 DNA sequence: TGTGCCAGCAGCCGTGAATGGGGGGAAGAGACCCAGTACTTC. It translates to CASSREWGEETQYF.

Concerning this clonotype itself: Being one base from a much bigger clone, this may be a read error. This chain links TRBV7-2 with TRBJ1-4, with 7 bases lining up with TRBD1. CDR1 and CDR2 (germline): SGHTA, FQGNSA. The length of the CDR3 is 15 residues. CDR3 sequence (DNA): TGTGCCGGCAGCTTAATTACAGGGGCTAATGAAAAACTGTTTTTT. Encoded protein: CAGSLITGANEKLFF.

This clonotype was counted ten times or more. J is TRBJ2-7 and V is TRBV5-4; D is perhaps TRBD1 (5 bases). CDR1 and CDR2 from the germline V gene are SGHNT and YYREEE (reference sequence). The CDR3 contains 14 residues. The germline V and J ends were trimmed by 3 bases and 2 bases, with 12 bases remaining between them. The CDR3 loop is CASSSDSLTYEQYF. The DNA of the CDR3 is TGTGCCAGCAGCTCAGACAGCCTAACCTACGAGCAGTACTTC.

This clonotype was seen a handful of times. This sequence joins TRBV10-3 and TRBJ1-5, with TRBD1 matching 9 bases. V lost 4 bases and J lost 4; bases outside the gene matches: 5. CDR1 and CDR2 from the germline V gene are ENHRY and SYGVKD. This CDR3 has 15 amino acids. The CDR3 is CAISVTGTGNQPQHF. For the CDR3, the DNA is TGTGCCATCAGTGTGACCGGGACAGGGAATCAGCCCCAGCATTTT.

This chain joins TRBV20-1 and TRBJ2-7, with TRBD1 as a possible D gene (6 bases). Trimming removed 2 bases from V and 0 bases from J, with 14 bases in between. The CDR3 runs to 15 residues. Germline V gene sequence: CDR1 DFQATT, CDR2 SNEGSKA (reference sequence). CDR3 amino acids: CSARLTGFPSYEQYF. The CDR3 nucleotides read TGCAGTGCTAGATTGACAGGTTTCCCCTCCTACGAGCAGTACTTC.

V is TRBV6-2 or TRBV6-3 and J is TRBJ2-2, with 8 bases identical to TRBD1. The V gene's germline CDR1 is MNHEY and CDR2 SVGEGT. There are 16 residues in the CDR3. The junction had 7 bases not matched to a gene; V was cut back by 2 bases and J by 5 bases. CDR3 sequence: CASSYPTGVGTGELFF. CDR3 coding DNA: TGTGCCAGCAGTTACCCGACAGGGGTTGGTACCGGGGAGCTGTTTTTT.

The chain links TRBV12-3 or TRBV12-4 to TRBJ1-1; no reliable D call. The CDR3 covers 13 residues. Between the trimmed V and J ends, which lost 6 bases and 4 bases, there was a span of 12 bases. The CDR3 region has the DNA TGTGCCAGCAGCGGGAGCAGAAGCACTGAAGCTTTCTTT. This gives the protein CASSGSRSTEAFF.

The V call is TRBV6-1, the J call TRBJ2-2; D gene ambiguous. Per germline, CDR1 MNHNS and CDR2 SASEGT. The CDR3 contains 16 residues. The V end was cut by 5 bases, the J end by 4 bases, with 17 bases between. The CDR3 sequence: CASSLHPHEGTGELFF. Here the CDR3 DNA reads TGTGCCAGCAGTCTTCATCCCCATGAAGGCACCGGGGAGCTGTTTTTT.

In its sample, this clonotype was seen many times. The V and J genes are TRBV7-2 and TRBJ2-2; D is perhaps TRBD1 or TRBD2 (5 bases each). Trimming stripped 1 base from V and 4 bases from J, with 19 bases between. Germline CDR1 is SGHTA and CDR2 is FQGNSA. CDR3 size: 18 residues. The CDR3 coding sequence is TGTGCCAGCAGCTTAGGTGCAGGGTACGGAGGCGTCACCGGGGAGCTGTTTTTT. It is translated as CASSLGAGYGGVTGELFF.

V and J are TRBV4-2 and TRBJ2-7; 9 nucleotides agree with TRBD2. Germline lookup yields CDR1 LGHNA and CDR2 YNFKEQ. This CDR3 comprises 15 residues. CDR3 region: CVSSRRSGGYYEQYV. The CDR3 DNA is TGTGTCAGCAGCCGACGTAGCGGGGGCTATTACGAGCAGTACGTC.

The chain employs TRBV4-1 and TRBJ1-2; 9 bases agree with TRBD1. The CDR3 totals 16 residues. Germline V gives CDR1 MGHRA, CDR2 YSYEKL. The ends lost 4 bases at V and 5 bases at J; junction bases unmatched: 11. CDR3 loop: CASSRIQGAGDYGYTF. The CDR3 bases are TGCGCCAGCAGCCGAATACAGGGGGCTGGCGATTATGGCTACACCTTC.

The rearrangement links TRBV27 to TRBJ2-1; 11 nucleotides align to TRBD2. The CDR3 has 17 amino acids. Trimming removed 1 base from V and 10 bases from J; junction bases left unmatched: 12. Germline V gene data show CDR1 as MNHEY and CDR2 as SMNVEV (reference sequence). CDR3 nucleotides: TGTGCCAGCAGTTTATTTACTAGCGGGGGCCCCTTAGGCGAGCAGTTCTTC. Its translation: CASSLFTSGGPLGEQFF.